This T cell receptor beta chain was observed in a study of T-cell memory formation after mild COVID-19 (TCRdb year 2021). Regarding the research as a whole: TCR sequence clusters from the two donors were largely donor specific. In two donors, T-cell clones that expanded and contracted after mild COVID-19 were followed by sequencing TCRalpha and TCRbeta repertoires longitudinally. The cohort was made up of two young adult volunteers, one female and one male, who were previously healthy. Here is what the overall study found, with its caveats: Contracting CD4+ clones appeared mostly in the CM and EM memory subsets, whereas CD8+ clones were enriched in EMRA. The study included only a couple of mild cases, and larger cohorts that include severe cases with pre-infection samples were judged to be necessary. Clones contracting from day 15 to 85 had balanced CD4/CD8 phenotypes, while a second wave expanding from day 15 to 37 was biased towards CD4+. Some responding clones were detected in pre-infection memory, suggesting pre-existing cross-reactive memory T cells joined the SARS-CoV-2 response. SARS-CoV-2 specificity was not confirmed for the second-wave clones peaking on day 37.

CDR1 SGHRS and CDR2 YFSETQ were looked up in the germline V gene. The cysteine opens and the phenylalanine closes a CDR3 of 14 amino acids. The sequence is cut down to CDR3 DNA, 42 bases in frame from base 1. Trimming takes 0 bases from V and 3 bases from J, and the germline ends sit 9 bases apart. This clonotype has a single count. No cognate antigen has been identified for it. The record has no base qualities; no much larger clone is one base away. A lone read is weak support. Ficoll-Paque density gradient centrifugation was the method used to isolate PBMCs. The listed sequencing device is Illumina NovaSeq 6000. TCRalpha and TCRbeta cDNA libraries were constructed by 5'RACE with constant-segment primers, with sample barcodes and unique molecular identifiers being introduced. RNA was extracted from every sample with Trizol reagent. The libraries were amplified in two PCR steps, and the second step added a second sample barcode and Illumina TruSeq adapters. The libraries were sequenced on an Illumina NovaSeq using 2 x 150 bp paired-end reads. In the source study's methods: Demultiplexing of reads and collapsing into UMI-guided consensus sequences were performed with migec v1.2.7. Using mixcr v2.1.11, UMI consensuses were aligned to TRA and TRB V and J templates and then assembled into clonotypes. A clonotype was counted as expanded or contracted only when both edgeR and NoisET called the clonotype significant, with the noise models trained on biological replicates. edgeR calls used a false discovery rate-adjusted p below 0.01 and a log2 fold-change threshold of 1. As an exploratory analysis of dynamics, max-normalized trajectories of the 1000 most abundant clonotypes were examined with PCA combined with hierarchical clustering. Each responding clone was given a CD4 or CD8 phenotype based on the CD4+ and CD8+ repertoires, which had been sequenced separately. TCRdb ran its own pipeline on the public reads, namely fastp trimming at Q25 and MiXCR clone calling, and kept in-frame beta chains. Rows are combined by CDR3 protein, so each entry shows the most common genes and DNA. These V and J calls originate from TCRdb's pipeline instead of the authors' own analysis. This sample lists roughly 250,000 distinct CDR3 sequences; about 16% were detected once. The top ten hold approximately 3.4% of the sample.

Recombination connected TRBV5-1 to TRBJ1-2; the best D guess is TRBD1, with 5 bases matching. The sequenced sample consisted of PBMCs or a T cell subset sorted from them (not recorded which). This receptor was obtained from a man younger than 35 who had mild COVID-19 (a few samples of this study predate the infection). The sample titles of this study are shuffled in the database, so cell type and time point are left out; the donor was told from shared clones. The nucleotide sequence is given as TGCGCCAGCAGCTTGGACGGCAGGGACTATGGCTACACCTTC. Translated, it reads CASSLDGRDYGYTF.